Detailed here is one T cell receptor beta chain. As yet, its antigen is unknown. Repertoires were generated with immunoSEQ multiplex PCR, while TCRdb's copy carries only in-frame clones and drops some. Here the sample spans about 140,000 clones, just over 90% being singletons. This sample was included in a study of T cell responses to AZD1222 COVID-19 vaccine. Points from the study as a whole: Among spike-specific TCRs, nearly half reportedly target unmutated variant regions. Of the AZD1222 recipients, only six were seropositive at baseline. Researchers report vaccine-associated CD4 TCRs spanning spike, with dominance at 160-218 and 743-854. Spike-specific TCR repertoires showed rising breadth and depth after two AZD1222 doses.

Trimming cost V 6 bases and J 4 bases, with 12 bases left between them. This CDR3 is built from 13 residues. The source material was peripheral blood, sampled on day 0 of AZD1222 vaccination. This TCR derives from an adult in good health. This chain links TRBV12-3 or TRBV12-4 with TRBJ1-1, with D maybe TRBD1 (5 bases). The DNA for the CDR3 is TGTGCCAGCAGCCCCCGGGACGGCACTGAAGCTTTCTTT. Its translation: CASSPRDGTEAFF.